The 18 T cell receptor beta chains in this list originate from one sample, sequenced in a study of T cells after yellow fever vaccination. TCRdb used MiXCR to reprocess the 5' RACE reads, holding one entry per CDR3 protein. The sample consists of hundreds of thousands of distinct CDR3 sequences, around 13% of them appearing once. The source was CD4+ T cells sorted from PBMCs, collected 15 days after the yellow fever booster vaccination. Every receptor here comes from a man between 18 and 35 years old who received the YFV17D yellow fever vaccine.

The rearrangement joins TRBV5-4 to TRBJ2-1, with 7 nucleotides matching TRBD1. Germline CDR1 is SGHNT and CDR2 is YYREEE (reference sequence). The junction had 7 bases not matched to a gene; V was cut back by 3 bases and J by 4 bases. The CDR3 runs to 15 residues. In DNA, the CDR3 is TGTGCCAGCAGCTCCGGACAGGCCTCGTACAATGAGCAGTTCTTC. Encoded protein: CASSSGQASYNEQFF.

The V call is TRBV25-1, the J call TRBJ2-2, with D uncertain. The CDR3 runs to 16 residues. V was shortened by 1 base and J by 2 bases, with 11 bases between the two germline ends. CDR1 is MGHDK, CDR2 SYGVNS, per germline. CDR3 sequence reads: CASSEFVTPNTGELFF. CDR3 sequence (DNA): TGTGCCAGCAGTGAATTTGTGACACCTAACACCGGGGAGCTGTTTTTT.

This clonotype was detected a few times. The chain is built from TRBV27 and TRBJ1-2, with 9 bases matching TRBD1. The CDR3 spans 15 residues. Germline CDR1 MNHEY, CDR2 SMNVEV (reference sequence). V gave up 5 bases and J gave up 8 bases; unmatched junction bases: 12. The CDR3 loop is CASSTTPNRGQGYTF. The CDR3 nucleotides are TGTGCCAGCAGTACAACACCAAACAGGGGGCAGGGCTACACCTTC.

This clonotype was detected only a few times. The chain has TRBV18 and TRBJ2-3; D ambiguous. The CDR3 loop spans 11 amino acids. Trimming cost V 6 bases and J 6 bases, with 7 bases left between them. In germline, CDR1 is KGHSH, CDR2 LQKENI. The CDR3 DNA reads TGTGCCAGCTCGAAACGGGATACGCAGTATTTT. Its translation: CASSKRDTQYF.

The chain combines TRBV28 with TRBJ2-3; 7 nucleotides align to TRBD2. The V gene end was trimmed by 6 bases and the J gene end by 8 bases; junction bases not matched to a gene: 5. CDR1 is MDHEN and CDR2 is SYDVKM in the germline V gene. The CDR3 covers 12 residues. CDR3 sequence (DNA): TGTGCCAGCAGAATCCGCGGGGGTACGCAGTATTTT. This gives the protein CASRIRGGTQYF.

The genes are TRBV15 and TRBJ2-6; D is undetermined. CDR1 and CDR2 (germline): LNHNV, YYDKDF (reference sequence). Trimming removed 0 bases at V and 5 bases at J, with 5 bases between. This CDR3 is 14 amino acids long. CDR3 loop: CATSRESRANVLTF. CDR3 sequence (DNA): TGTGCCACCAGCAGAGAGTCCCGGGCCAACGTCCTGACTTTC.

The table lists this clonotype with a few counts. The chain employs TRBV20-1 and TRBJ2-1, with a tentative D call TRBD1 (5 bases). V was cut by 6 bases and J by 5 bases, with 5 bases left in between. The germline V gene encodes CDR1 DFQATT and CDR2 SNEGSKA (reference sequence). The CDR3 has 10 residues. CDR3 sequence: CSADNNEQFF. The CDR3 nucleotides are TGCAGTGCGGACAACAATGAGCAGTTCTTC.

This clonotype was picked up a small number of times. V is TRBV18 and J is TRBJ1-2, with D unresolved. V was pared by 2 bases and J by 8 bases, with 12 bases between. There are 13 residues in the CDR3. Germline lookup yields CDR1 KGHSH and CDR2 LQKENI. Written as DNA, the CDR3 is TGTGCCAGCTCACCAGAGGTCCATCGGGGCTACACCTTC. Protein product: CASSPEVHRGYTF.

This clonotype was counted a few times. V usage is TRBV5-1 and J usage is TRBJ1-3, with 7 nucleotides matching TRBD1. V lost 4 bases and J lost 2; bases outside the gene matches: 6. The CDR3 sequence is 15 residues long. Germline values: CDR1 SGHRS, CDR2 YFSETQ. The CDR3 loop reads CASSINRGAGNTIYF. CDR3 bases: TGCGCCAGCAGCATCAACAGGGGCGCTGGAAACACCATATATTTT.

In its sample, this clonotype was seen a few times. The chain has TRBV5-1 and TRBJ1-2; D is uncertain. The V gene's germline CDR1 is SGHRS and CDR2 YFSETQ. This CDR3 has 13 amino acids. V lost 1 base to trimming and J lost 6 bases, with 10 bases between them. CDR3 amino acids: CASSLWKLDGYTF. The CDR3, as DNA: TGCGCCAGCAGCTTGTGGAAGCTCGATGGCTACACCTTC.

J is TRBJ2-7 and V is TRBV20-1; tentatively, D is TRBD1 (6 bases). Trimming removed 6 bases at V and 1 base at J, with 16 bases between. The germline V gene encodes CDR1 DFQATT and CDR2 SNEGSKA (reference sequence). The CDR3 covers 14 residues. The CDR3 DNA follows: TGCAGTGCCACTCGGACAGCCGTTTCCTACGAGCAGTACTTC. Protein: CSATRTAVSYEQYF.

This clonotype was counted at least ten times. V is TRBV7-9 and J is TRBJ2-3, with D perhaps matching TRBD1 or TRBD2 (5 bases each). Trimming removed 7 bases from V and 6 bases from J, with 20 bases in between. This CDR3 has 15 amino acids. In germline, CDR1 is SEHNR, CDR2 FQNEAQ (reference sequence). CDR3 sequence: CASIPAASGRDTQYF. CDR3 in DNA: TGTGCCAGCATCCCCGCCGCCTCGGGGCGGGATACGCAGTATTTT. The complete variable domain, with remaining parts taken from reference TRBV7-9 and TRBJ2-3, reads DTGVSQNPRHKITKRGQNVTFRCDPISEHNRLYWYRQTLGQGPEFLTYFQNEAQLEKSRLLSDRFSAERPKGSFSTLEIQRTEQGDSAMYLCASIPAASGRDTQYFGPGTRLTVL.

There are a few counts of this clonotype. This chain links TRBV10-3 with TRBJ1-1; D might be TRBD1 (5 bases). Germline CDR1 reads ENHRY; CDR2 reads SYGVKD. The CDR3 runs 13 residues. The V end lost 7 bases, the J end lost 1 base, and 10 bases lay between the germline ends. This CDR3 reads CAITLGENTEAFF. The CDR3 bases are TGTGCCATCACCCTAGGGGAGAACACTGAAGCTTTCTTT.

This clonotype was observed a few times. This sequence joins TRBV5-1 and TRBJ2-5; D is possibly TRBD2 (6 bases). CDR1 SGHRS and CDR2 YFSETQ come from the germline V gene. The CDR3 covers 14 residues. With 3 bases removed from V and 2 bases from J, the gap between germline ends came to 11 bases. Here the CDR3 reads CASSWDGTQETQYF. The CDR3 region has the DNA TGCGCCAGCAGCTGGGACGGGACTCAAGAGACCCAGTACTTC.

In its sample, this clonotype was seen many times. The V and J genes are TRBV12-3 or TRBV12-4 and TRBJ1-1; D possibly corresponds to TRBD1 (5 bases). This CDR3 region has 14 residues. V dropped 4 bases and J dropped 4 bases, with 13 bases sitting between them. In DNA, the CDR3 is TGTGCCAGCAGTTACACTGGGGGAATCACTGAAGCTTTCTTT. It translates to CASSYTGGITEAFF.

There are a few counts of this clonotype. This chain uses TRBV5-1 with TRBJ2-1; D possibly corresponds to TRBD1 (6 bases). The CDR3 contains 15 residues. Germline CDR1 is SGHRS and CDR2 is YFSETQ. V dropped 5 bases and J dropped 2 bases, with 14 bases sitting between them. The CDR3 DNA reads as TGCGCCAGCAGACTGGGGGCTGCGACCTACAATGAGCAGTTCTTC. Residues: CASRLGAATYNEQFF.

This clonotype came up many times. The chain combines TRBV7-3 with TRBJ2-2; 13 bases match TRBD2. The CDR3 is 15 residues long. The germline gives CDR1 SGHTA, CDR2 FQGTGA. V shed 4 bases, J shed 5 bases, and the junction held 1 base outside the gene matches. The CDR3 nucleotides are TGTGCCAGCAGCTCGGGACTAGCGGGGACCGGGGAGCTGTTTTTT. Its translation: CASSSGLAGTGELFF.

V gene TRBV30 combines with J gene TRBJ2-7, with 7 positions matching TRBD1. The CDR3 has 12 residues. Germline loops: CDR1 GTSNPN, CDR2 SVGIG (reference sequence). J gave up 3 bases and V 1 base, and 0 bases lay outside the gene matches. CDR3 nucleotide sequence: TGTGCCTGGAGTGACAGGGGCTACGAGCAGTACTTC. Its protein is CAWSDRGYEQYF.